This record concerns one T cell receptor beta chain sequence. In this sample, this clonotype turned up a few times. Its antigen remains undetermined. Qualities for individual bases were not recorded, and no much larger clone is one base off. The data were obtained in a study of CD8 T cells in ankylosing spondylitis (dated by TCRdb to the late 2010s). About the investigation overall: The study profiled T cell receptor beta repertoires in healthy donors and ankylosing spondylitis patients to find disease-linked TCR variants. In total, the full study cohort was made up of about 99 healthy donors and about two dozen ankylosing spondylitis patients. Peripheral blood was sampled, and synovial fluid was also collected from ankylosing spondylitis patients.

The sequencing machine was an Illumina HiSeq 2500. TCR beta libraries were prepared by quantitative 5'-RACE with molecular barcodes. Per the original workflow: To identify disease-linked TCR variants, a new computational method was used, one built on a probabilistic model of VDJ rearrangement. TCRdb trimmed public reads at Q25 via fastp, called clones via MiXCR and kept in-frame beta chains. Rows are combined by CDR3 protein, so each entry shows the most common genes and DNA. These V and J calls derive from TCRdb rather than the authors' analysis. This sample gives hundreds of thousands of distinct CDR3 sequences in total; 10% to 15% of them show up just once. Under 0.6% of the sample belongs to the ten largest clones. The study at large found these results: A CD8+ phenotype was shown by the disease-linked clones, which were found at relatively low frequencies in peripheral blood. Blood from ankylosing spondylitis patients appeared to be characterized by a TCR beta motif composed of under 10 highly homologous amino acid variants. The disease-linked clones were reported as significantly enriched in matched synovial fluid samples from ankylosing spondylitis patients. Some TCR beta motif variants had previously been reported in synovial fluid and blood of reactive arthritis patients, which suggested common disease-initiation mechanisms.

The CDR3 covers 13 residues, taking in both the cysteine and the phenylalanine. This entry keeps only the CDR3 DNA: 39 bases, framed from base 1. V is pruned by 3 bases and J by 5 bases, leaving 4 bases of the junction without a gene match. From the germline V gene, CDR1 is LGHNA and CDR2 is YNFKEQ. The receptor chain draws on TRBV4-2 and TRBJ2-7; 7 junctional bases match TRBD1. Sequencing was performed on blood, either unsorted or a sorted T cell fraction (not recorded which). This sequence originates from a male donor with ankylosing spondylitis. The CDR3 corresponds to CASSHDRVHEQYF. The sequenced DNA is TGTGCCAGCAGCCACGACAGGGTCCACGAGCAGTACTTC.